This T cell receptor (beta chain) appears in the sequencing data of a study of blood T cell repertoires in COVID-19. Across the study: Spain, Italy and the United States supplied samples that represented acute and convalescent COVID-19. T cells, B-cell-depleted T cells, or PBMCs supplied cDNA or gDNA.

Original handling: Amplifying reference gene primers gave estimates of nucleated cell counts. TCRdb's copy holds only in-frame clones and misses some; the assay was immunoSEQ multiplex PCR. V, J and clone size are taken as reported in that table, and D and trimming were inferred from the DNA itself. Among about 110,000 clones, 70% to 80% were seen once, and the ten largest hold roughly 0.86%. Per germline, CDR1 SGHAT and CDR2 FQNNGV. V trimming: 2 bases; J trimming: 7 bases; junction bases outside the gene matches: 13. CDR3 length: 18 residues. The sequenced sample was peripheral blood. J is TRBJ2-1 and V is TRBV11-2, with TRBD2 matching over 11 bases. This TCR came from a human donor with acute or convalescent COVID-19. The donor label of this sample is uncertain. Here the CDR3 reads CASSLRSSLASGGNEQFF. For the CDR3, the DNA is TGTGCCAGCAGCTTACGCAGTTCCTTGGCTAGCGGGGGGAATGAGCAGTTCTTC.